What follows are 3 T cell receptor beta chains derived from one specimen sequenced in a study of shared clonotypes between healthy human individuals (TCRdb year 2020). CD8 naive samples were CD45RO-negative cells positively selected for CCR7, giving a CD45RA+CCR7+ population that excluded TemRA cells. Receptor libraries were prepared by the immunoSEQ multiplex PCR assay. TCRdb provides this immuneACCESS table in a form limited to in-frame rearrangements. Some clones are lacking; in checked studies, under half of them reflect an unresolved V gene, and why the rest are absent is not known. The sample includes 700,000 to 950,000 clones, with approximately 97% observed a single time. Jointly, the top ten make up less than 0.25% of the sample. Sequences were obtained from naive CD8+ T cells sorted from blood. Read against the paper, the sample's cell subset or site label means: CD45RA+CCR7+. The receptor set was obtained from a man younger than 40 in good health.

This chain uses TRBV5-4 with TRBJ2-7; D is ambiguous. The CDR3 length is 16 residues. From germline, CDR1 is SGHNT and CDR2 YYREEE (reference sequence). V was clipped by 1 base and J by 5 bases, with 19 bases between them. The CDR3 nucleotides are TGTGCCAGCAGCTTGATTATTTCCGGATCCAGGAACGAGCAGTACTTC. Residues: CASSLIISGSRNEQYF. Drawing the rest from reference TRBV5-4 and TRBJ2-7, the complete variable domain is ETGVTQSPTHLIKTRGQQVTLRCSSQSGHNTVSWYQQALGQGPQFIFQYYREEENGRGNFPPRFSGLQFPNYSSELNVNALELDDSALYLCASSLIISGSRNEQYFGPGTRLTVT.

This chain uses TRBV14 with TRBJ2-7; 9 bases map to TRBD1. The CDR3 runs to 16 residues. The V and J ends lost 1 base and 5 bases, in that order; junction bases with no gene match: 9. Germline CDR1 is SGHDN and CDR2 is FVKESK. This CDR3 reads CASSQAYRGRKDEQYF. In DNA form, the CDR3 reads TGTGCCAGCAGCCAAGCATACAGGGGGCGAAAAGACGAGCAGTACTTC.

This chain links TRBV6-1 with TRBJ2-3, with a possible D match to TRBD1 (6 bases). This CDR3 region has 14 residues. The V end was cut by 1 base, the J end by 6 bases, with 11 bases between. CDR1 and CDR2 from the germline V gene are MNHNS and SASEGT. Written as DNA, the CDR3 is TGTGCCAGCAGTGAAGAGGGGGATGGGGATACGCAGTATTTT. Translated: CASSEEGDGDTQYF.